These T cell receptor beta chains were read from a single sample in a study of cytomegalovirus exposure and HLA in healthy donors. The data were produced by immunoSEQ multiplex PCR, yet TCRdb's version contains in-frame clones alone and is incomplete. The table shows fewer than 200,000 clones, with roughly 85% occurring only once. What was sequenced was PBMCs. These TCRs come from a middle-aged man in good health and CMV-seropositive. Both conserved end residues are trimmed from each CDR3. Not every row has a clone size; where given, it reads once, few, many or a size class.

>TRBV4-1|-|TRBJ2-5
ASSRQTGYQETQY
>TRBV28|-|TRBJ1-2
ASSRPGTGSYGYT
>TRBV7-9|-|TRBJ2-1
ASSQTGGLEQF
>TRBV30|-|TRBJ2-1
AWTQGTSSYNEQF
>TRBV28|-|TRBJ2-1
ASSKHQAGGSYNEQF
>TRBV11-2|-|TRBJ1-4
ASSLNGVFKTGIYEKLF
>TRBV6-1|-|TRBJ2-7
ASSLGQQLYEQY
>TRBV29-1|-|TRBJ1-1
SARGQENTEAF
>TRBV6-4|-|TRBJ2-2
ASSDSVREGQGFTGELF
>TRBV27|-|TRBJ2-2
ASSFLVGTSGRYTGELF
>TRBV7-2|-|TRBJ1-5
ASSLAGGQGSNQPQH
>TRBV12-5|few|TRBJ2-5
ASGLAGIRETQY
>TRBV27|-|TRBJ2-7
ASSLRTTGPYEQY
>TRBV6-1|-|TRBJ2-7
ASKPPDRAYEQY
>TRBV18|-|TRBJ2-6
ASSPGPGKIGANVLT
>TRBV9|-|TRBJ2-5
ASSSWTGGASETQY
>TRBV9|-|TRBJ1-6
ASSEGAEGFSPLH
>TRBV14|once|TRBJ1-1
ASSRDGGAVGAF
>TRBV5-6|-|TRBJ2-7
ASSPRAIPEQY
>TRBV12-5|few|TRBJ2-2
ASGLRGGTGELF
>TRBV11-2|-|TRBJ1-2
ASSQGQGFYGYT
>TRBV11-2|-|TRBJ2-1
ASSLDRGVYNEQF
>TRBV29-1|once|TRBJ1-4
SVPGQGGEKLF
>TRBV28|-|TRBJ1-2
ASSLAGQGSRNPGYT
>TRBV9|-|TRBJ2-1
ASSEGAGSYNEQF
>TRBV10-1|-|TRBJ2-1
ASSESSVNEQF
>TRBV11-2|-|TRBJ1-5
ASSFGSNQPQH
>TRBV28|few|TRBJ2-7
AAAGVTYEQY